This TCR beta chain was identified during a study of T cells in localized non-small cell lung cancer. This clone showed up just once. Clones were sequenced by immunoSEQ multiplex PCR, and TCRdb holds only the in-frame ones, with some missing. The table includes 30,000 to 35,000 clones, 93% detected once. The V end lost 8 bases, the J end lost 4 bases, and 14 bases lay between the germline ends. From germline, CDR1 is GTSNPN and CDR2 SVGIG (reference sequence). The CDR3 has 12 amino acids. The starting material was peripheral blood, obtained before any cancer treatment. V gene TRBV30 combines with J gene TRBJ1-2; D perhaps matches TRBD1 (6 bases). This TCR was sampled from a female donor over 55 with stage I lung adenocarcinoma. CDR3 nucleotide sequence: TGTGCCGCAGGGGAGTGGGTCTATGGCTACACCTTC. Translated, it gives CAAGEWVYGYTF.